This T cell receptor beta chain appears in the sequencing data of a study of chemoradiotherapy in HPV16-positive cancers. Study information: Two HPV16-positive patients' cells yielded candidate HPV-specific clones and common motifs. Broader study findings: For HPV16-positive patients, expanding HPV-responsive T cells associated with longer recurrence-free survival. Candidate HPV-specific clones and E7-related TCR motifs grew in tumor during treatment.

Profiled with immunoSEQ multiplex PCR; TCRdb holds only in-frame clones, not every one. Here the sample spans tens of thousands of clones, around 90% being singletons. As to this clone: Antigen unknown.

Repeated repertoire sampling spanned the course of chemoradiotherapy. The sequence came from a human donor with HPV-associated anogenital cancer. The sample in question was blood, obtained from a patient who underwent chemoradiotherapy.

CDR3 amino acids: CASSLGAGGPEQYF. Here the CDR3 DNA reads TGTGCCAGCAGCTTAGGGGCGGGGGGGCCCGAGCAGTACTTC. This chain joins TRBV13 and TRBJ2-7; 9 positions agree with TRBD2. The CDR3 extends over 14 amino acids. V lost 0 bases to trimming and J lost 6 bases; unmatched junction nucleotides: 3. The V gene's germline CDR1 is PRHDT and CDR2 FYEKMQ (reference sequence).